This T cell receptor (beta chain) was observed in a study of T cells in Graves' hyperthyroidism and ophthalmopathy. Study as a whole: Sampling of peripheral blood happened at initial diagnosis, prior to any treatment.

TCR beta CDR3 sequences were amplified from RNA transcripts. First-round RT-PCR of the TCR CDR3 relied on the HTBI primer set. TCRdb independently ran MiXCR on the multiplex PCR reads; one entry per CDR3 protein. Among about 740,000 distinct CDR3 sequences listed, 14% were seen once. This CDR3 is 14 amino acids long. The germline V and J ends were trimmed by 5 bases and 1 base, with 14 bases remaining between them. From germline, CDR1 is SQVTM and CDR2 ANQGSEA. Among the patients, aged 18 to 65, hyperthyroidism was newly diagnosed and had lasted under 2 months. Used for diagnoses were clinical symptoms, serum thyroxine and TRAb, thyroid ultrasound and orbital computed tomography.

The TCR originated in a woman aged 18 to 35 with Graves' hyperthyroidism. The chain joins TRBV29-1 to TRBJ1-1; D unclear. The sequenced sample was blood. CDR3 in amino acids: CSVLGSQENTEAFF. CDR3 coding DNA: TGCAGCGTTCTCGGGTCCCAGGAGAACACTGAAGCTTTCTTT.